This is a list of T cell receptor beta chains from one sample in a study of blood T cell repertoires in COVID-19. Clones were sequenced by immunoSEQ multiplex PCR, and TCRdb holds only the in-frame ones, with some missing. The profile shows under 250,000 clones, 84% of them singletons. The material sequenced was peripheral blood. The receptor set was obtained from a man aged 45-65 years with acute or convalescent COVID-19. Both conserved end residues are part of each CDR3. A D gene is named only where the DNA matches it firmly. Size is omitted from some rows. Given values are once, few, many or a class for expanded clones.

TRBV7-8	-	TRBJ2-1	TRBD2	TGTGCCAGCAGCCAATTAGCGGGAGGGCCAAACAATGAGCAGTTCTTC	CASSQLAGGPNNEQFF
TRBV18	-	TRBJ1-1	-	TGTGCCAGCTCACTCCCAGGGGAAAACACTGAAGCTTTCTTT	CASSLPGENTEAFF
TRBV24-1	-	TRBJ1-5	-	TGTGCCACCAGTGATCGGTATAATCAGCCCCAGCATTTT	CATSDRYNQPQHF
TRBV27	once	TRBJ2-6	-	TGTGCCAGCAGTTTATGGGGCCCTGGGGCCAACGTCCTGACTTTC	CASSLWGPGANVLTF
TRBV3-1/TRBV3-2	-	TRBJ2-2	TRBD2	TGTGCCAGCAGCCAAGACCGGTCTAGCGGGACGAACACCGGGGAGCTGTTTTTT	CASSQDRSSGTNTGELFF
TRBV4-1	-	TRBJ2-1	-	TGCGCCAGCAGCCAAGATGCAGGGGGGTATTTCGATGAGCAGTTCTTC	CASSQDAGGYFDEQFF
TRBV12-5	-	TRBJ2-1	-	TGTGCTAGTGGCCTCGGGGACAACAATGAGCAGTTCTTC	CASGLGDNNEQFF
TRBV10-3	once	TRBJ1-2	TRBD1	TGTGCCACCCAAACGTCGACAGGGGGCAGCTATGGCTACACCTTC	CATQTSTGGSYGYTF
TRBV5-1	-	TRBJ1-4	-	TGCGCCAGCAGCTTAGGGGCAGAGAATGAAAAACTGTTTTTT	CASSLGAENEKLFF
TRBV27	once	TRBJ1-5	TRBD1	TGTGCCAGCAGTTTAACAGGGGGTTGGCAGCCCCAGCATTTT	CASSLTGGWQPQHF
TRBV11-3	-	TRBJ2-3	TRBD2	TGTGCCAGCAGCTTAGGTGTCGGGACTAGCGGGAGCACAGATACGCAGTATTTT	CASSLGVGTSGSTDTQYF
TRBV3-1/TRBV3-2	once	TRBJ2-7	-	TGTGCCAGCAGCCAAGATACGGGATACAGCTCCTACGAGCAGTACTTC	CASSQDTGYSSYEQYF
TRBV5-1	-	TRBJ2-2	-	TGCGCCAGCAGTTCGGTACAGGTAGTCGGGGAGCTGTTTTTT	CASSSVQVVGELFF
TRBV27	-	TRBJ1-1	-	TGTGCCAGCAACAGGGTTATAGGCACTGAAGCTTTCTTT	CASNRVIGTEAFF
TRBV19	few	TRBJ2-5	-	TGTGCCAGTAACGGCGGGACGAACCTCCAAGAGACCCAGTACTTC	CASNGGTNLQETQYF
TRBV24-1	-	TRBJ2-7	TRBD1	TGTGCCACCAGTGACCGGCCGACAGGGGTCGGCGAGCAGTACTTC	CATSDRPTGVGEQYF
TRBV2	once	TRBJ1-4	-	TGTGCCAGCAGTGATGGCAGGGATTCTAATGAAAAACTGTTTTTT	CASSDGRDSNEKLFF
TRBV5-1	-	TRBJ1-2	-	TGCGCCAGCAGCTTTAAAGGGGTTGGCTACACCTTC	CASSFKGVGYTF
TRBV3-1/TRBV3-2	-	TRBJ2-7	-	TGTGCCAGCAGCCATCCTACAGATGCCTACGAGCAGTACTTC	CASSHPTDAYEQYF
TRBV25-1	-	TRBJ2-2	-	TGTGCCAGCAGTGAGACAGGACCCGGGGAGCTGTTTTTT	CASSETGPGELFF
TRBV5-1	-	TRBJ2-5	-	TGCGCCAGCAGCTCCCCTAGTCAGATGGAGACCCAGTACTTC	CASSSPSQMETQYF
TRBV19	-	TRBJ1-5	-	TGTGCCAGTAGTATAACACACGGGAGCAATCAGCCCCAGCATTTT	CASSITHGSNQPQHF
TRBV4-2	-	TRBJ2-2	-	TGTGCCAGCAGCCAAGAGGGGGGGCTTCCCGGGGAGCTGTTTTTT	CASSQEGGLPGELFF
TRBV11-2	-	TRBJ2-3	-	TGTGCCAGCAGCTTAGTGGGGGGTACGCAGTATTTT	CASSLVGGTQYF
TRBV11-2	medium-sized	TRBJ2-7	TRBD1	TGTGCCAGCAGCGTACACGGACAGGGGGCTTTCTACGAGCAGTACTTC	CASSVHGQGAFYEQYF
TRBV6-5	-	TRBJ1-6	-	TGTGCCAGCTCTACAACGGGAGACTATTCACCCCTCCACTTT	CASSTTGDYSPLHF
TRBV5-4	-	TRBJ1-2	-	TGTGCCAGCAGCTCTTCCGGGGGCTATGGCTACACCTTC	CASSSSGGYGYTF
TRBV29-1	-	TRBJ1-5	-	TGCAGCGTTGCGGGGAGCAATCAGCCCCAGCATTTT	CSVAGSNQPQHF
TRBV4-1	-	TRBJ1-5	-	TGCGCCAGCAGCCAAGAAGTAGCCGGGACTTATAGCAATCAGCCCCAGCATTTT	CASSQEVAGTYSNQPQHF
TRBV7-9	-	TRBJ1-4	-	TGTGCCAGCAGCTTAGCCACAGGGAATGAAAAACTGTTTTTT	CASSLATGNEKLFF
TRBV6-5	-	TRBJ1-4	TRBD1	TGTGCCAGCAGTTACTTTCAGGACAGGGGGTATGAAAAACTGTTTTTT	CASSYFQDRGYEKLFF
TRBV19	-	TRBJ1-5	-	TGTGCCAGTAGTCGGCCAGGGGTAAGCAATCAGCCCCAGCATTTT	CASSRPGVSNQPQHF
TRBV11-2	-	TRBJ1-5	TRBD1	TGTGCCAGCAGCTTTCAGGGGGCAGGACAGCCCCAGCATTTT	CASSFQGAGQPQHF
TRBV7-8	few	TRBJ1-3	-	TGTGCCAGCAGCTTAATGGCTGAAACGTCCTCTGGAAACACCATATATTTT	CASSLMAETSSGNTIYF
TRBV7-3	-	TRBJ1-1	-	TGTGCCAGCAGCTTAAATCCTGGAGGTAACACTGAAGCTTTCTTT	CASSLNPGGNTEAFF
TRBV7-3	-	TRBJ1-1	TRBD1	TGTGCCAGCAGCTTAAGGCACGGGACAGGGTCTGAAGCTTTCTTT	CASSLRHGTGSEAFF
TRBV18	-	TRBJ2-7	-	TGTGCCAGCTCACCACGGACAGTTCGCAGAACTAGCTCCTACGAGCAGTACTTC	CASSPRTVRRTSSYEQYF
TRBV19	-	TRBJ1-6	-	TGTGCCAGTCGGAGCGGTTCCTATAATTCACCCCTCCACTTT	CASRSGSYNSPLHF
TRBV13	once	TRBJ1-2	TRBD1	TGTGCCAGCAGCCCTAAGAGGCAGGGGGCGGTCGGCTACACCTTC	CASSPKRQGAVGYTF
TRBV4-1	-	TRBJ2-7	TRBD1	TGCGCCAGCAGCCACCCACTCAGGGGGATCTACGAGCAGTACTTC	CASSHPLRGIYEQYF
TRBV27	once	TRBJ2-7	TRBD2	TGTGCCAGCAGTTCCATAGCGGGAGGGGACTACGAGCAGTACTTC	CASSSIAGGDYEQYF
TRBV7-2	once	TRBJ2-2	-	TGTGCCAGCAGCCATCAGGGCCTCTACACCGGGGAGCTGTTTTTT	CASSHQGLYTGELFF
TRBV9	-	TRBJ2-2	-	TGTGCCAGCAGCGCCGGGGAAGGGATAGGCACCGGGGAGCTGTTTTTT	CASSAGEGIGTGELFF
TRBV10-3	-	TRBJ1-2	-	TGTGCCATCAGCGCAACGACAGTCTATGGCTACACCTTC	CAISATTVYGYTF
TRBV29-1	-	TRBJ1-1	TRBD1	TGCAGCGTCGGGACAGGGAACACTGAAGCTTTCTTT	CSVGTGNTEAFF